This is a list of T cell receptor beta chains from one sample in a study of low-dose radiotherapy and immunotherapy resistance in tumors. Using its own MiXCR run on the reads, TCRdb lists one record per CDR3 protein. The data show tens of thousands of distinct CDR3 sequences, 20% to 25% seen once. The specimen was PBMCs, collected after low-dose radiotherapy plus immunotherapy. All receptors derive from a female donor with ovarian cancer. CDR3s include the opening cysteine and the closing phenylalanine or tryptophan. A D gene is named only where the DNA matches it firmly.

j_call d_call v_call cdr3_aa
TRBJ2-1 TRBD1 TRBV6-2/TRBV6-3 CASRARDRPYNEQFF
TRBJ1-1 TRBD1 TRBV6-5 CASRGGQGKSEAFF
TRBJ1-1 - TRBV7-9 CASSLSQGAFF
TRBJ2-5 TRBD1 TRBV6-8 CASSSHRGLEETQYF
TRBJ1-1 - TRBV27 CASSFGQMNTEAFF
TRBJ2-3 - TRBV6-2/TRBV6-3 CACRRSGSTDTQYF
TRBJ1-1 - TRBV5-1 CASSLVSGLGNTEAFF
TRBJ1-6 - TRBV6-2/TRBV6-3 CASTQLGTRSPLHF
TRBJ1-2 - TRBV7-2 CASSPTVIGGYTF
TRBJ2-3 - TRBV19 CASSRADTQYF